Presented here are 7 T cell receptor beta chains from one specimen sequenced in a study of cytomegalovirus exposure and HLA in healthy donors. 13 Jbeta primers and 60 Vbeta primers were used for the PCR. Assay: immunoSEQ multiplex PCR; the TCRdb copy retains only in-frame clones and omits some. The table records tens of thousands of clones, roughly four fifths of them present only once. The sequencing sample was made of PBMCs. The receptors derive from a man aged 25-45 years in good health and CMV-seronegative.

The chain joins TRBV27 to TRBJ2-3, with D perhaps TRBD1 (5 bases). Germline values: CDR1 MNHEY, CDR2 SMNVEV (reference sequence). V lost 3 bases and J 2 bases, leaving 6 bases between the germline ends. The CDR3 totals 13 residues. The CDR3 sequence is CASSLTVTDTQYF. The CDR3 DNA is TGTGCCAGCAGTTTGACAGTCACAGATACGCAGTATTTT.

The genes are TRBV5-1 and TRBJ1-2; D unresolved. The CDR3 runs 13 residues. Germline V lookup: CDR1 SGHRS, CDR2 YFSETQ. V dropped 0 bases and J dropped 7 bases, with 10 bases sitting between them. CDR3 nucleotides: TGCGCCAGCAGCTTGGCGGGGTATAGTGGCTACACCTTC. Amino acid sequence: CASSLAGYSGYTF.

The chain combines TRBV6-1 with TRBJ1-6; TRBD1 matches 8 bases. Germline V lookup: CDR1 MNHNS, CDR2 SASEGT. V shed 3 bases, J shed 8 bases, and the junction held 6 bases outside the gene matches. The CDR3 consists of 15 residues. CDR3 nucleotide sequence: TGTGCCAGCAGTGAGTGGACAGGGCCGTATTCACCCCTCCACTTT. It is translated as CASSEWTGPYSPLHF.

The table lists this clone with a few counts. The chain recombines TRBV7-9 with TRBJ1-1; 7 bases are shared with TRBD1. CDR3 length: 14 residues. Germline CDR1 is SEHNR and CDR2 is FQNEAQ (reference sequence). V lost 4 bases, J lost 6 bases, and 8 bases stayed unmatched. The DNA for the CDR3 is TGTGCCAGCAGCTCAACAGGGGTAGTTTCTGAAGCTTTCTTT. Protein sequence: CASSSTGVVSEAFF. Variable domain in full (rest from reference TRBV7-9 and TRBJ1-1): DTGVSQNPRHKITKRGQNVTFRCDPISEHNRLYWYRQTLGQGPEFLTYFQNEAQLEKSRLLSDRFSAERPKGSFSTLEIQRTEQGDSAMYLCASSSTGVVSEAFFGQGTRLTVV.

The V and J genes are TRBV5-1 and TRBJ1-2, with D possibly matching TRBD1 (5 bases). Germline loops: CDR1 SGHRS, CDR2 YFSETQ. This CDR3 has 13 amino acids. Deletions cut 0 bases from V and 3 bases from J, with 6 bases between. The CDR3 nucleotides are TGCGCCAGCAGCTTGGGGGGGGACTATGGCTACACCTTC. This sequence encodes CASSLGGDYGYTF. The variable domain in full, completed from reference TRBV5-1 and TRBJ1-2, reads KAGVTQTPRYLIKTRGQQVTLSCSPISGHRSVSWYQQTPGQGLQFLFEYFSETQRNKGNFPGRFSGRQFSNSRSEMNVSTLELGDSALYLCASSLGGDYGYTFGSGTRLTVV.

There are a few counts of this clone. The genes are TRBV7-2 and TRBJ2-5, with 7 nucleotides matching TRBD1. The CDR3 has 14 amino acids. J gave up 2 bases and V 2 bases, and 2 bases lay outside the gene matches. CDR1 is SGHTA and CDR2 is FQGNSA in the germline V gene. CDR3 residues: CASSLNRGQETQYF. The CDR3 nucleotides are TGTGCCAGCAGCTTAAACAGGGGTCAAGAGACCCAGTACTTC. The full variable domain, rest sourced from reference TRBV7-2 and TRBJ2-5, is GAGVSQSPSNKVTEKGKDVELRCDPISGHTALYWYRQSLGQGLEFLIYFQGNSAPDKSGLPSDRFSAERTGGSVSTLTIQRTQQEDSAVYLCASSLNRGQETQYFGPGTRLLVL.

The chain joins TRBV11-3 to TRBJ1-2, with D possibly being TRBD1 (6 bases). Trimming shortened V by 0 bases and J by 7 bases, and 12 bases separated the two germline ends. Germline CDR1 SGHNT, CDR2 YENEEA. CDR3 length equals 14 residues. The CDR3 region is CASSLDGSRGGYTF. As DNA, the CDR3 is TGTGCCAGCAGCTTAGATGGGTCCAGGGGTGGCTACACCTTC.